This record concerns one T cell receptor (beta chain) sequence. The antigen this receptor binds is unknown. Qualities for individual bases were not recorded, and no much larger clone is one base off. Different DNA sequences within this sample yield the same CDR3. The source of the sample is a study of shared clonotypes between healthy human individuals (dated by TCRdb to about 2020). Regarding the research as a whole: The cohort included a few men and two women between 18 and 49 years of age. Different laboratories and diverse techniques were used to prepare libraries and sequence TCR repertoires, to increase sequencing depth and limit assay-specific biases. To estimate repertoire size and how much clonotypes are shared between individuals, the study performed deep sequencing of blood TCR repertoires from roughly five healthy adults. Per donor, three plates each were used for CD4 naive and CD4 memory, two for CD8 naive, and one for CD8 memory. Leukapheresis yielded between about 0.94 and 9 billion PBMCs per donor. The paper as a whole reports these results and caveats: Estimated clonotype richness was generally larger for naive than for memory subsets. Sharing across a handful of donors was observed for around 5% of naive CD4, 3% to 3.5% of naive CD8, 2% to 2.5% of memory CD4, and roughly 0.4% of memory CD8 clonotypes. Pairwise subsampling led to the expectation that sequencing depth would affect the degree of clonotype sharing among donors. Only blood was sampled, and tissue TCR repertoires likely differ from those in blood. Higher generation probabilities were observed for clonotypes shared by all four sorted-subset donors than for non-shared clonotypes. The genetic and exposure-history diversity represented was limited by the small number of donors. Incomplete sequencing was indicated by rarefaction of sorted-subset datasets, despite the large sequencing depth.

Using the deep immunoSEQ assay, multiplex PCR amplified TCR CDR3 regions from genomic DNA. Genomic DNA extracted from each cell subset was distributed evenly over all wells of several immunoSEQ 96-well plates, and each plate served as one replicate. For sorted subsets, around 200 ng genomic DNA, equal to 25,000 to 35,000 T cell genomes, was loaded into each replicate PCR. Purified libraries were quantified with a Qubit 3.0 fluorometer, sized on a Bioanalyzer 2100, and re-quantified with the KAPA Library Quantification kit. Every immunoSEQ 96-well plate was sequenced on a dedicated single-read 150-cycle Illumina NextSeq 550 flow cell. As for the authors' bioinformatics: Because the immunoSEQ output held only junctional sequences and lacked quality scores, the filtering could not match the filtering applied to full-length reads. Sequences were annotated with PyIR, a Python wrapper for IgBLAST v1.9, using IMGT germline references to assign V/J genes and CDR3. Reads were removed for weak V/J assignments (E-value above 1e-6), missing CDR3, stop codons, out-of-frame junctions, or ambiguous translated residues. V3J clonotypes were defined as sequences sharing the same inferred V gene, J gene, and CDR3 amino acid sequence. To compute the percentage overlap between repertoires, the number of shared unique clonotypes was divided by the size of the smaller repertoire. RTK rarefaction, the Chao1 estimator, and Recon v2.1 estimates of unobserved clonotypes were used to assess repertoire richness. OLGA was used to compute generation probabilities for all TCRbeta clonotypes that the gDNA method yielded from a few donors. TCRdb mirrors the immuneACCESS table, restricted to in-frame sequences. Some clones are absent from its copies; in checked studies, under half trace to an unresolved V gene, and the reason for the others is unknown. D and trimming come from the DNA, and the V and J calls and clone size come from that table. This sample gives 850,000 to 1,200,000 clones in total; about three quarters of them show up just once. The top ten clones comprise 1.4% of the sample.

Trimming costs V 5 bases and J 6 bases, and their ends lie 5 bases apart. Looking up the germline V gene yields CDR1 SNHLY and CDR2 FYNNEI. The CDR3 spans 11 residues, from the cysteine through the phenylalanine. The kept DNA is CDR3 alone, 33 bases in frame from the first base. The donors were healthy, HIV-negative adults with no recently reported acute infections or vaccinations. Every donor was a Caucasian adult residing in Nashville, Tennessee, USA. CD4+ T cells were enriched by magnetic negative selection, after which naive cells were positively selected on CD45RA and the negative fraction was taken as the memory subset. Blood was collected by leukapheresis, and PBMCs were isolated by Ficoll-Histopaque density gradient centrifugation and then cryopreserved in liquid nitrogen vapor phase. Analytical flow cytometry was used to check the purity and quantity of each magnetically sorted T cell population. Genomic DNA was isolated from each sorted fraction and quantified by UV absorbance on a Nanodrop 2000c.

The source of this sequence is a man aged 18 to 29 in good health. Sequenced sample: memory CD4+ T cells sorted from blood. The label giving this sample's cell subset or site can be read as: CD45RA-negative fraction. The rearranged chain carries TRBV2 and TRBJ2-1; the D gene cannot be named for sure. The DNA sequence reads TGTGCCAGCAGTCGTTTCAATGAGCAGTTCTTC. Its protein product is CASSRFNEQFF. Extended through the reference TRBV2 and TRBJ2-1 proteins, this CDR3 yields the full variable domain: EPEVTQTPSHQVTQMGQEVILRCVPISNHLYFYWYRQILGQKVEFLVSFYNNEISEKSEIFDDQFSVERPDGSNFTLKIRSTKLEDSAMYFCASSRFNEQFFGPGTRLTVL.